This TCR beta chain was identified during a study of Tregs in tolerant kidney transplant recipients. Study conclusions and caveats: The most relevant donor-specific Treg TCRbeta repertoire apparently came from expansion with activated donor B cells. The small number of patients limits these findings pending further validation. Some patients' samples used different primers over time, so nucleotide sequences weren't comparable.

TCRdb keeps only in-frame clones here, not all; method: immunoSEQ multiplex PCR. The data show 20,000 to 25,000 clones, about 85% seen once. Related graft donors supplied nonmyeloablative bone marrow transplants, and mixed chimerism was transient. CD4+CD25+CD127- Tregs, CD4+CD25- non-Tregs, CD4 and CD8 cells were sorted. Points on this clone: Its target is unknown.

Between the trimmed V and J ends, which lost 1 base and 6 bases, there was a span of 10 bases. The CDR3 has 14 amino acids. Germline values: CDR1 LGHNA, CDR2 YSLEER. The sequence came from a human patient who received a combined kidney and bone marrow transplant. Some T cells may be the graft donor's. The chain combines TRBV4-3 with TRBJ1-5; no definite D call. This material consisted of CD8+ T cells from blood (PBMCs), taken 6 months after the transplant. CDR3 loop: CASSQGEAGQPQHF. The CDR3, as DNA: TGCGCCAGCAGCCAAGGGGAGGCGGGTCAGCCCCAGCATTTT.